These 24 T cell receptor beta chains came from one sample sequenced in a study of cytomegalovirus exposure and HLA in healthy donors. Use of 60 Vbeta and 13 Jbeta primers characterized the PCR. Libraries were prepared by immunoSEQ multiplex PCR; TCRdb keeps only in-frame clonotypes and omits some of them. The table lists roughly 160,000 clones, 65% to 90% of them singletons. The sample taken for sequencing was PBMCs. These receptors originate from a man aged 45-60 years in good health and CMV-seropositive.

The chain couples TRBV6-1 to TRBJ1-1, with D tentatively TRBD1 (5 bases). Germline-derived CDR1 and CDR2 are MNHNS and SASEGT. The CDR3 is made up of 13 amino acids. The V gene lost 7 bases and the J gene lost 1 base, with 10 bases spanning the gap. The CDR3 region is CASTGRGNTEAFF. The CDR3 nucleotides read TGTGCCAGCACCGGGAGGGGGAACACTGAAGCTTTCTTT.

The V gene is TRBV9, the J gene TRBJ2-5, with TRBD1 identical over 9 bases. The J call may be incorrect, as the DNA end agrees better with TRBJ2-7. The CDR3 covers 13 residues. The germline V gene encodes CDR1 SGDLS and CDR2 YYNGEE. The CDR3 coding sequence is TGTGCCAGCAGCGTCGGACAGGGGAGCGAGCAGTACTTC. It is translated as CASSVGQGSEQYF.

The chain recombines TRBV4-3 with TRBJ2-7, with 8 bases that match TRBD2. CDR3 size: 17 residues. Germline CDR1 reads LGHNA; CDR2 reads YSLEER. J lost 4 bases, V lost 0 bases, and 11 bases had no gene match. The CDR3 here is CASSQDPSGSGMYEQYF. The CDR3 bases are TGCGCCAGCAGCCAAGATCCTTCCGGTAGCGGGATGTACGAGCAGTACTTC.

The count of this clone is one. This rearrangement joins TRBV7-9 to TRBJ2-5; 9 positions agree with TRBD2. The CDR3 covers 16 residues. V was clipped by 5 bases and J by 4 bases; unmatched bases: 11. Per the germline V gene, CDR1 is SEHNR and CDR2 is FQNEAQ (reference sequence). DNA of the CDR3: TGTGCCAGCAGCCCAGGTCTAGCGGGGAGCGGAGAGACCCAGTACTTC. It translates to CASSPGLAGSGETQYF.

This clone was counted once. The rearrangement links TRBV5-3 to TRBJ1-3; 9 bases are shared with TRBD1. TRBV5-3 counts as an open reading frame of uncertain function. The CDR3 is 19 amino acids. V shed 4 bases and J 0 bases; nucleotides not matched to a gene: 14. The chain's CDR3 is CARSPQGQGLSVSGNTIYF. In nucleotides, the CDR3 is TGTGCCAGAAGCCCCCAGGGACAGGGTTTATCGGTCTCTGGAAACACCATATATTTT.

In DNA, the CDR3 is TGTGCCAGCACCCAATACCCCAGCGAGCAGTACTTC. Its protein product is CASTQYPSEQYF. This rearrangement joins TRBV28 to TRBJ2-7; no reliable D call. Germline V gene data show CDR1 as MDHEN and CDR2 as SYDVKM. The CDR3 has 12 amino acids. Trimming pared 7 bases from V and 6 bases from J, leaving 13 bases between. The entire variable domain, with the rest obtained from reference TRBV28 and TRBJ2-7, is as follows: DVKVTQSSRYLVKRTGEKVFLECVQDMDHENMFWYRQDPGLGLRLIYFSYDVKMKEKGDIPEGYSVSREKKERFSLILESASTNQTSMYLCASTQYPSEQYFGPGTRLTVT.

V gene TRBV6-5 combines with J gene TRBJ1-2, with no clear D. This CDR3 is 11 amino acids long. Germline CDR1 reads MNHEY; CDR2 reads SVGAGI. Trimming pared 6 bases from V and 4 bases from J, leaving 6 bases between. The CDR3 protein is CASRASYGYTF. The CDR3 bases are TGTGCCAGCAGGGCCAGCTATGGCTACACCTTC.

V gene TRBV12-5 combines with J gene TRBJ2-1; TRBD2 might be the D (6 bases). CDR1 is LGHNT and CDR2 is FRNRAP in the germline V gene. CDR3 length: 15 amino acids. V shed 0 bases and J shed 7 bases, with 13 bases lying between them. The CDR3 coding sequence is TGTGCTAGTGGTTTGGTGGAGGGCCCGGGGAATGAGCAGTTCTTC. It is translated as CASGLVEGPGNEQFF.

The genes are TRBV12-5 and TRBJ2-5; TRBD2 matches 9 bases. Germline-derived CDR1 and CDR2 are LGHNT and FRNRAP. The CDR3 has 15 amino acids. Unmatched junction bases numbered 5, after V lost 6 bases and J lost 0 bases. The CDR3, as DNA: TGTGCTAGTGGGGGGAAGCGGGAGGACCAAGAGACCCAGTACTTC. Its translation is CASGGKREDQETQYF.

This clone appeared a single time. This chain joins TRBV2 and TRBJ1-1, with D possibly matching TRBD1 (5 bases). This CDR3 contains 13 residues. Germline assignment: CDR1 SNHLY and CDR2 FYNNEI. V dropped 7 bases and J dropped 4 bases, with 13 bases sitting between them. The CDR3 protein is CASIPGGFTEAFF. CDR3 sequence (DNA): TGTGCCAGCATCCCGGGGGGGTTCACTGAAGCTTTCTTT.

This clone occurred once. The chain has TRBV5-1 and TRBJ2-7; TRBD2 matches 9 bases. The CDR3 is made up of 15 amino acids. J gave up 5 bases and V 3 bases, and 9 bases lay outside the gene matches. Germline V gene lookup returns CDR1 SGHRS and CDR2 YFSETQ. The DNA for the CDR3 is TGCGCCAGCAGCTGGAAACGGACTAGCGAGCACGAGCAGTACTTC. Protein: CASSWKRTSEHEQYF.

The CDR3 sequence: CASSLTGGAETQYF. The CDR3 DNA reads TGTGCCAGCAGCTTAACTGGGGGGGCGGAGACCCAGTACTTC. The chain couples TRBV7-9 to TRBJ2-5; D is perhaps TRBD2 (7 bases). This CDR3 comprises 14 residues. Germline V gene sequence: CDR1 SEHNR, CDR2 FQNEAQ (reference sequence). V lost 2 bases and J 5 bases, leaving 12 bases between the germline ends. The full variable domain, rest sourced from reference TRBV7-9 and TRBJ2-5, is DTGVSQNPRHKITKRGQNVTFRCDPISEHNRLYWYRQTLGQGPEFLTYFQNEAQLEKSRLLSDRFSAERPKGSFSTLEIQRTEQGDSAMYLCASSLTGGAETQYFGPGTRLLVL.

CDR3 DNA: TGCGCCAGCAGCTGGACGACTAGCGGGAGGCCCCAGTACTTC. Protein: CASSWTTSGRPQYF. The genes are TRBV5-1 and TRBJ2-5; TRBD2 matches 13 bases. The junction had 5 bases not matched to a gene; V was cut back by 3 bases and J by 9 bases. This CDR3 is 14 amino acids long. Germline assignment: CDR1 SGHRS and CDR2 YFSETQ.

The rearrangement joins TRBV9 to TRBJ1-5, with a tentative D call TRBD1 (6 bases). Germline CDR1 is SGDLS and CDR2 is YYNGEE. The CDR3 extends over 15 amino acids. Between the trimmed V and J ends, which lost 3 bases and 5 bases, there was a span of 15 bases. In DNA form, the CDR3 reads TGTGCCAGCAGCGGTGGAGGGGGGGCTCATCAGCCCCAGCATTTT. The encoded protein is CASSGGGGAHQPQHF.

The rearrangement links TRBV4-2 to TRBJ1-5; D remains ambiguous. V shed 1 base and J shed 1 base, with 8 bases lying between them. The CDR3 has 15 amino acids. Germline V gene lookup returns CDR1 LGHNA and CDR2 YNFKEQ. CDR3 protein: CASSQGGGSNQPQHF. CDR3 in DNA: TGTGCCAGCAGCCAAGGAGGAGGCAGCAATCAGCCCCAGCATTTT.

A few counts support this clone. This chain joins TRBV7-2 and TRBJ2-2; tentatively, D is TRBD1 (5 bases). The CDR3 spans 14 residues. The germline V and J ends were trimmed by 0 bases and 7 bases, with 9 bases remaining between them. In germline, CDR1 is SGHTA, CDR2 FQGNSA. The CDR3 bases are TGTGCCAGCAGCTTAGCGGGCCAGGGCGGGGAGCTGTTTTTT. Translating it yields CASSLAGQGGELFF. The entire variable domain, with the rest obtained from reference TRBV7-2 and TRBJ2-2, is as follows: GAGVSQSPSNKVTEKGKDVELRCDPISGHTALYWYRQSLGQGLEFLIYFQGNSAPDKSGLPSDRFSAERTGGSVSTLTIQRTQQEDSAVYLCASSLAGQGGELFFGEGSRLTVL.

The V call is TRBV30, the J call TRBJ1-2; TRBD1 is a possible D gene (6 bases). Germline-derived CDR1 and CDR2 are GTSNPN and SVGIG (reference sequence). The length of the CDR3 is 13 residues. The V and J ends lost 4 bases and 3 bases respectively, with 12 bases between them. The CDR3 is CAWTNRADYGYTF. The CDR3 DNA is TGTGCCTGGACGAACAGGGCAGACTATGGCTACACCTTC.

The chain carries TRBV11-1 and TRBJ2-7; 9 nucleotides match TRBD1. CDR1 is SGHAT and CDR2 is FQDESV in the germline V gene (reference sequence). V lost 1 base and J lost 5; bases outside the gene matches: 6. This CDR3 has 15 amino acids. CDR3 loop: CASSLVGQGWHEQYF. The DNA for the CDR3 is TGTGCCAGCAGCTTAGTTGGACAGGGGTGGCACGAGCAGTACTTC.

The CDR3 bases are TGCGCCAGCAGCCGTGGGGTTGGGGAGCGGGGGGGCGATGAGCAGTTCTTC. Encoded protein: CASSRGVGERGGDEQFF. V gene TRBV5-1 combines with J gene TRBJ2-1; 10 bases fit TRBD2. The CDR3 totals 17 residues. V trimming: 4 bases; J trimming: 8 bases; junction bases outside the gene matches: 15. CDR1 SGHRS and CDR2 YFSETQ come from the germline V gene.

On this clone itself: This CDR3 is also generated by other DNA sequences in the sample. The rearrangement joins TRBV29-1 to TRBJ1-2; 7 nucleotides agree with TRBD1. The V gene's germline CDR1 is SQVTM and CDR2 ANQGSEA. Trimming took 3 bases from V and 6 from J; bases not matched to a gene: 4. This CDR3 contains 12 residues. The CDR3 sequence is CSVDRGMDGYTF. CDR3 DNA: TGCAGCGTTGACAGGGGGATGGATGGCTACACCTTC.

In this sample, this clone turned up once. The chain is built from TRBV5-1 and TRBJ2-7, with 12 nucleotides matching TRBD2. This CDR3 is 15 amino acids long. Germline CDR1 reads SGHRS; CDR2 reads YFSETQ. V shed 4 bases and J 5 bases; nucleotides not matched to a gene: 7. The CDR3 loop is CASSPRTSGTHEQYF. CDR3 nucleotides: TGCGCCAGCAGCCCGAGGACTAGCGGGACCCACGAGCAGTACTTC.

V gene TRBV29-1 combines with J gene TRBJ2-1, with TRBD2 matching over 11 bases. The germline V gene has CDR1 SQVTM and CDR2 ANQGSEA. This CDR3 region has 14 residues. V dropped 7 bases and J dropped 5; count of bases not matched to a gene: 7. The CDR3 sequence: CSGLGTSGNNEQFF. As DNA, the CDR3 is TGCAGCGGCCTCGGGACTAGCGGCAACAATGAGCAGTTCTTC.

This sequence joins TRBV9 and TRBJ2-1; 7 bases are a match to TRBD2. Germline V gene lookup returns CDR1 SGDLS and CDR2 YYNGEE. This CDR3 comprises 16 residues. V gave up 0 bases and J gave up 7 bases; unmatched junction bases: 10. The CDR3 loop is CASSVATGEGGNEQFF. The DNA for the CDR3 is TGTGCCAGCAGCGTAGCTACGGGGGAGGGAGGGAATGAGCAGTTCTTC.

This clone has a single count. In nucleotides, the CDR3 is TGCGCCAGCAGCCAAGTATCAGGGGCGTCCGATACGCAGTATTTT. It is translated as CASSQVSGASDTQYF. The gene calls are TRBV4-3 and TRBJ2-3, with D perhaps TRBD1 (6 bases). Per the germline V gene, CDR1 is LGHNA and CDR2 is YSLEER. V was trimmed by 1 base and J by 6 bases, leaving 14 bases between them. The CDR3 loop spans 15 amino acids.